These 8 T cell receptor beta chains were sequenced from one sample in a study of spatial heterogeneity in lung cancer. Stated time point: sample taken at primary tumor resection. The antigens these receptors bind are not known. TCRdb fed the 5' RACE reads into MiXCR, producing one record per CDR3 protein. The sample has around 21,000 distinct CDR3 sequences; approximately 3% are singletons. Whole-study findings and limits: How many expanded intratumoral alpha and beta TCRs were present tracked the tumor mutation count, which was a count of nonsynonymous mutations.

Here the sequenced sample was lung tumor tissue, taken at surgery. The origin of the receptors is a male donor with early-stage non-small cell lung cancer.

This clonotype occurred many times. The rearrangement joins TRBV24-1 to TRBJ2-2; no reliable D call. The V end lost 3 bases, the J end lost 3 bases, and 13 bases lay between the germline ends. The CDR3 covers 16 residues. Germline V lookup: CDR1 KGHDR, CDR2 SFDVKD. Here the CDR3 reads CATSDVGSFDTGELFF. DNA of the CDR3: TGTGCCACCAGTGATGTGGGATCGTTCGACACCGGGGAGCTGTTTTTT.

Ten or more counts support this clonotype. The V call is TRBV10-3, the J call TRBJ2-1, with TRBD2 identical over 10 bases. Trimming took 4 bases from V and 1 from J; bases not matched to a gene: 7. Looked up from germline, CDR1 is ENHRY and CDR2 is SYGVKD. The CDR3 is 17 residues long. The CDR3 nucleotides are TGTGCCATCAGTGCCCGAGCGGGAGGGCCTTCCTACAATGAGCAGTTCTTC. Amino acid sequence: CAISARAGGPSYNEQFF.

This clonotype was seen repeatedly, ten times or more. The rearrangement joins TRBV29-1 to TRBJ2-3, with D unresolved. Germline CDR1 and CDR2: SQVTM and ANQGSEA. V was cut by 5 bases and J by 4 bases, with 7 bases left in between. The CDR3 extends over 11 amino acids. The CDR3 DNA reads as TGCAGCGTTTTAGGGTCAGATACGCAGTATTTT. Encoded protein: CSVLGSDTQYF.

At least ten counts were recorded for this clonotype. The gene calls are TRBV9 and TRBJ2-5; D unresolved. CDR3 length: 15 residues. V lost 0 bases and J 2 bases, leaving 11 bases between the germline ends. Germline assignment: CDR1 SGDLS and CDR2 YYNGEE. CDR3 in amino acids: CASSVAPGSQETQYF. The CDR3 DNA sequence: TGTGCCAGCAGCGTAGCGCCAGGCAGTCAAGAGACCCAGTACTTC.

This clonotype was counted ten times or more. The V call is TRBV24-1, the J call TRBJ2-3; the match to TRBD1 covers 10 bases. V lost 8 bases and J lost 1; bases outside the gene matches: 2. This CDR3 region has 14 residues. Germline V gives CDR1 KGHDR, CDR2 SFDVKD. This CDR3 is CATTGQGGTDTQYF. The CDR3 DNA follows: TGTGCCACCACCGGACAGGGGGGCACAGATACGCAGTATTTT.

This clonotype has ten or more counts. CDR3 sequence: CASSLREQPGGSYNEQFF. CDR3 nucleotide sequence: TGCGCCAGCAGCTTGCGAGAACAACCAGGGGGCTCCTACAATGAGCAGTTCTTC. The rearrangement links TRBV5-1 to TRBJ2-1; 7 bases agree with TRBD1. V trimming: 1 base; J trimming: 0 bases; junction bases outside the gene matches: 10. CDR3 size: 18 residues. The germline CDR1 and CDR2 sequences are SGHRS and YFSETQ. Variable domain in full (rest from reference TRBV5-1 and TRBJ2-1): KAGVTQTPRYLIKTRGQQVTLSCSPISGHRSVSWYQQTPGQGLQFLFEYFSETQRNKGNFPGRFSGRQFSNSRSEMNVSTLELGDSALYLCASSLREQPGGSYNEQFFGPGTRLTVL.

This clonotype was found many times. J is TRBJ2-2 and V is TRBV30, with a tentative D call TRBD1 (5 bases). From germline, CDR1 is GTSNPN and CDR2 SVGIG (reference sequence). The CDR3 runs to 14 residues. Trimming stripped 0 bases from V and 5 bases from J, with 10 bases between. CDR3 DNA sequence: TGTGCCTGGAGTGTAACCAGGGCGACCGGGGAGCTGTTTTTT. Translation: CAWSVTRATGELFF.

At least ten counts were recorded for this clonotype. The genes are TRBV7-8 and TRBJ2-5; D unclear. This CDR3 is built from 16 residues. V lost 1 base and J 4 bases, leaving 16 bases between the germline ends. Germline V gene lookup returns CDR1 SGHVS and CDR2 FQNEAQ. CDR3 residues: CASSLGPSVGGETQYF. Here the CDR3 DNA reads TGTGCCAGCAGCTTAGGTCCATCGGTGGGCGGAGAGACCCAGTACTTC.